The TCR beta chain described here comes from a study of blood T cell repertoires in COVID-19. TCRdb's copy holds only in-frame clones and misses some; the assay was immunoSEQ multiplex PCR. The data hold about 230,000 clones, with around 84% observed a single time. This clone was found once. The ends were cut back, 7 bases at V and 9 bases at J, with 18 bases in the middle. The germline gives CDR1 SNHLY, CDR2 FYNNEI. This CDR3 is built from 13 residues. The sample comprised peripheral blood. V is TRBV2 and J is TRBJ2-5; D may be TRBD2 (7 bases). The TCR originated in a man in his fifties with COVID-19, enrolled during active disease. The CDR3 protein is CASIGGPGRAQYF. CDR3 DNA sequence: TGTGCCAGCATTGGGGGCCCGGGGAGGGCCCAGTACTTC.